This TCR beta chain was identified in a study of vaccination and CD4 T cells after COVID-19. On the study more broadly: The convalescents comprised six males and four females, two of them Hispanic. Post-vaccination samples were procured at a median of roughly 70 days following dose two (range 14 to 241). General observations from the study: Analysis of convalescent patients found that 304 of 307 vaccine-specific clones were spike mono-reactive.

Treatment noted: roughly 10-day PBMC culture with coronavirus spike peptide pools or control peptides (ViraFEST assay). ViraFEST sequenced TCRs after peptide-pool expansion of antigen-specific T cells. To note about this clonotype: What it recognizes is unknown.

Oncomine TCR Beta short-read sequencing was applied to DNA from cultured CD4+ T cells. One entry per CDR3 protein, called by TCRdb with MiXCR from the PCR reads. The sample consists of fewer than 7,000 distinct CDR3 sequences, about 65% of them appearing once. This CDR3 has 18 residues. Germline values: CDR1 DFQATT, CDR2 SNEGSKA (reference sequence). Trimming stripped 3 bases from V and 0 bases from J, with 18 bases between. V is TRBV20-1 and J is TRBJ1-6; D is undetermined. This TCR came from a human donor who had recovered from COVID-19. Sequences were obtained from CD4+ T cells from blood, cultured in vitro. The CDR3 sequence is CSASFSSVGSSYNSPLHF. CDR3 bases: TGCAGTGCTAGTTTCTCGTCTGTAGGGAGCTCCTATAATTCACCCCTCCACTTT.